The T cell receptor (beta chain) under discussion was sequenced for a study of blood T cell repertoires in COVID-19. Study-level information: Samples representing acute and convalescent COVID-19 were sourced from the United States, Italy and Spain. T cells, B-cell-depleted T cells, or PBMCs provided the cDNA or gDNA that served as material.

Deletions cut 2 bases from V and 3 bases from J, with 11 bases between. Germline loops: CDR1 SGHTS, CDR2 YDEGEE. The CDR3 runs 14 residues. Under the authors' procedure: The authors estimated nucleated cell counts from reference gene primer amplification. Profiled with immunoSEQ multiplex PCR; TCRdb holds only in-frame clones, not every one. That table gives V, J and clone size, and the DNA gave D and trimming. The table records over 200,000 clones, about 90% of them present only once. The source of this sequence is a young woman who had recovered from COVID-19. The specimen sequenced was peripheral blood. V is TRBV5-8 and J is TRBJ1-1; possible D gene TRBD1, 5 bases. The CDR3 region is CASSLAGKDTEAFF. CDR3 nucleotide sequence: TGTGCCAGCAGCTTAGCAGGGAAGGACACTGAAGCTTTCTTT.